This is a list of T cell receptor beta chains from one sample in a study of blood T cell repertoires in COVID-19. The repertoire was sequenced with immunoSEQ multiplex PCR; TCRdb's copy has only in-frame clones and lacks some. The sample contains roughly 100,000 clones, around 90% of which appear only once. The specimen sequenced was peripheral blood. The origin of the receptors is a man aged 45-60 years with COVID-19, enrolled during active disease. Each CDR3 is given with its conserved first and last residue. D genes are given only for firm matches. Part of the rows lack a size; the others show once, few, many or a class for expanded clones.

length	V	J	D	size	DNA	CDR3
14	TRBV30	TRBJ1-4	NA	NA	TGTGCCTGGAGCTCGTGGGGGGTAGATGAAAAACTGTTTTTT	CAWSSWGVDEKLFF
13	TRBV19	TRBJ1-3	TRBD1	NA	TGTGCCAGTAGTACGGGACAGGGTGGCACCATATATTTT	CASSTGQGGTIYF
14	TRBV30	TRBJ1-1	NA	few	TGTGCCTGGAGTGTACGGGGTTTAGGCGCTGAAGCTTTCTTT	CAWSVRGLGAEAFF
14	TRBV18	TRBJ1-6	NA	NA	TGTGCCAGCTCACAGGGGCATCTTAATTCACCCCTCCACTTT	CASSQGHLNSPLHF
13	TRBV12-3/TRBV12-4	TRBJ1-6	TRBD1	NA	TGTGCCAGCAGGGGACAGGTTAATTCACCCCTCCACTTT	CASRGQVNSPLHF
13	TRBV27	TRBJ2-3	NA	NA	TGTGCCAGCAGTTCCCAGGGTGCAGATACGCAGTATTTT	CASSSQGADTQYF
16	TRBV9	TRBJ2-1	TRBD2	NA	TGTGCCAGCAGCGTAGGTCGACTAGCGGGGGGGGATGAGCAGTTCTTC	CASSVGRLAGGDEQFF
13	TRBV14	TRBJ2-7	TRBD1	once	TGTGCCAGCAGCCGACAGGGGCTCTACGAGCAGTACTTC	CASSRQGLYEQYF
14	TRBV10-3	TRBJ1-1	NA	NA	TGTGCCATCAGTCTAAGGGGCCAAGACACTGAAGCTTTCTTT	CAISLRGQDTEAFF
13	TRBV4-2	TRBJ2-7	NA	NA	TGTGCCAGCAGCCGGCCGCCCGCGGTAGACCAATACTTC	CASSRPPAVDQYF
11	TRBV2	TRBJ2-6	NA	NA	TGTGCCAGCAGTGAATCGAACGTCCTGACTTTC	CASSESNVLTF
16	TRBV30	TRBJ1-5	NA	few	TGTGCCTGGAGGCCTGGGGGTCTGGGGAGGAATCAGCCCCAGCATTTT	CAWRPGGLGRNQPQHF
15	TRBV28	TRBJ1-4	NA	once	TGTGCCAGCAGGAGAGGGGGAGGGGAAGATGAAAAACTGTTTTTT	CASRRGGGEDEKLFF
15	TRBV2	TRBJ2-1	TRBD2	NA	TGTGCCAGCAGTGAACCGAGCGGGGTCTACAATGAGCAGTTCTTC	CASSEPSGVYNEQFF
14	TRBV11-3	TRBJ1-3	NA	few	TGTGCCAGCAGCTTCGGGGGTGATGGAAACACCATATATTTT	CASSFGGDGNTIYF
13	TRBV4-1	TRBJ2-1	NA	NA	TGCGCCAGCAGCCTGAACCCGCGGAATGAGCAGTTCTTC	CASSLNPRNEQFF
13	TRBV6-5	TRBJ2-3	NA	NA	TGTGCCACACTCCGCGGGGTAGCAGATACGCAGTATTTT	CATLRGVADTQYF
16	TRBV5-5	TRBJ1-3	TRBD1	NA	TGTGCCAGCAGCTGGGGACAGGGGATCTCTGGAAACACCATATATTTT	CASSWGQGISGNTIYF
13	TRBV7-2	TRBJ1-2	NA	NA	TGTGCCAGCAGCTTAGACAGAGACTATGGCTACACCTTC	CASSLDRDYGYTF
16	TRBV11-2	TRBJ2-3	TRBD1	NA	TGTGCCAGCAGCTGGGGACGCCGGGGACAGGGAGATACGCAGTATTTT	CASSWGRRGQGDTQYF
16	TRBV5-4	TRBJ1-4	NA	NA	TGTGCCAGCAGCTTGGCAGGGGCGGGAACTAATGAAAAACTGTTTTTT	CASSLAGAGTNEKLFF
13	TRBV30	TRBJ2-7	NA	NA	TGTGCCTGGAGATTTGCGGGTGGGAACGAGCAGTACTTC	CAWRFAGGNEQYF
15	TRBV7-9	TRBJ2-1	NA	few	TGTGCCAGCAGCTTAGTGACAGGTCCTTTCAATGAGCAGTTCTTC	CASSLVTGPFNEQFF
14	TRBV4-1	TRBJ1-6	NA	NA	TGCGCCAGCAGCCAAGATCGGGTTAATTCACCCCTCCACTTT	CASSQDRVNSPLHF
18	TRBV9	TRBJ2-2	TRBD2	NA	TGTGCCAGCAGCCTACCCCGGGCTAGCGGGGGGAACACCGGGGAGCTGTTTTTT	CASSLPRASGGNTGELFF
14	TRBV6-5	TRBJ1-2	TRBD1	NA	TGTGCCAGCAGTAATCGACAGGGGGTGGATGGCTACACCTTC	CASSNRQGVDGYTF
17	TRBV5-4	TRBJ2-5	TRBD1	NA	TGTGCCAGCAGCACGACAGGGAGAGGGCCTCTCCAAGAGACCCAGTACTTC	CASSTTGRGPLQETQYF
14	TRBV11-3	TRBJ2-7	TRBD1	NA	TGTGCCAGCAGCACCTGGGACAGGCCCTACGAGCAGTACTTC	CASSTWDRPYEQYF
13	TRBV29-1	TRBJ2-1	NA	NA	TGCAGCGTTGATTTCGCCGGGAACAATGAGCAGTTCTTC	CSVDFAGNNEQFF
16	TRBV6-5	TRBJ1-2	TRBD1	NA	TGTGCCAGCAGTTACTCGAGCCCCAGGGGGGACTATGGCTACACCTTC	CASSYSSPRGDYGYTF
14	TRBV3-1/TRBV3-2	TRBJ1-1	NA	NA	TGTGCCAGCAGCCTAGGGAGGGGTTTAACTGAAGCTTTCTTT	CASSLGRGLTEAFF
15	TRBV5-1	TRBJ2-1	NA	NA	TGCGCCAGCAGCTCCGAGGCCCCGGGTTACAATGAGCAGTTCTTC	CASSSEAPGYNEQFF
16	TRBV30	TRBJ1-6	NA	NA	TGTGCCTGGAGTGTTCGTACAGGGATTATTAATTCACCCCTCCACTTT	CAWSVRTGIINSPLHF
13	TRBV7-6	TRBJ2-7	NA	NA	TGTGCCAGCAGCTTAGCAGACACCTACGAGCAGTACTTC	CASSLADTYEQYF
14	TRBV5-1	TRBJ1-2	TRBD1	NA	TGCGCCAGCAGCTTGGGACAGGGGAACTATGGCTACACCTTC	CASSLGQGNYGYTF
14	TRBV19	TRBJ1-3	NA	NA	TGTGCCAGTGCAAGTAGGGGGAGAGGAAACACCATATATTTT	CASASRGRGNTIYF
14	TRBV5-1	TRBJ1-1	NA	NA	TGCGCCAGCAGCTTCGTCGGTGAGAACACTGAAGCTTTCTTT	CASSFVGENTEAFF
13	TRBV19	TRBJ1-5	NA	NA	TGTGCCAGTAGAGGCGGCAGCAATCAGCCCCAGCATTTT	CASRGGSNQPQHF
13	TRBV28	TRBJ1-2	NA	NA	TGTGCCAGCAGATACGAGGCGGGCTATGGCTACACCTTC	CASRYEAGYGYTF
15	TRBV29-1	TRBJ2-2	TRBD2	NA	TGCAGCGCCCGGATACTAGCGGGGAACACCGGGGAGCTGTTTTTT	CSARILAGNTGELFF
13	TRBV6-1	TRBJ1-2	NA	NA	TGTGCCAGCAGTGAATCGAAGGGGTCTGGCTACACCTTC	CASSESKGSGYTF
14	TRBV7-2	TRBJ2-1	TRBD2	NA	TGTGCCAGCAGCCCCGGGGGGTCCTACAATGAGCAGTTCTTC	CASSPGGSYNEQFF